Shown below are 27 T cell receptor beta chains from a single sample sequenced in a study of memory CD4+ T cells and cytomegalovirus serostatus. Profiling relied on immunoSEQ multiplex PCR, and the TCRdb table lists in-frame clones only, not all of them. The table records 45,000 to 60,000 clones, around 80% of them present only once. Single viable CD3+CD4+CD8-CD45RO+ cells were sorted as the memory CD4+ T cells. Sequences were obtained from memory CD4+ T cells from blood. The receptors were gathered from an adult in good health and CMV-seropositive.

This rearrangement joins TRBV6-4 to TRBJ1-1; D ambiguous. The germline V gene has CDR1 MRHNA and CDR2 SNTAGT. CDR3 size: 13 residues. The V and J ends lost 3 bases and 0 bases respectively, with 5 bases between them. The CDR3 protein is CASSEQLNTEAFF. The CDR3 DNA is TGTGCCAGCAGTGAACAGTTGAACACTGAAGCTTTCTTT.

The CDR3 nucleotides are TGTGCCAGCTCACCTTGGGACAGAATGAACACTGAAGCTTTCTTT. As protein: CASSPWDRMNTEAFF. The chain recombines TRBV18 with TRBJ1-1; 7 nucleotides agree with TRBD1. Germline V gene sequence: CDR1 KGHSH, CDR2 LQKENI. The ends lost 3 bases at V and 0 bases at J; junction bases unmatched: 4. This CDR3 spans 15 amino acids. The full variable domain, with the rest looked up from reference TRBV18 and TRBJ1-1, is NAGVMQNPRHLVRRRGQEARLRCSPMKGHSHVYWYRQLPEEGLKFMVYLQKENIIDESGMPKERFSAEFPKEGPSILRIQQVVRGDSAAYFCASSPWDRMNTEAFFGQGTRLTVV.

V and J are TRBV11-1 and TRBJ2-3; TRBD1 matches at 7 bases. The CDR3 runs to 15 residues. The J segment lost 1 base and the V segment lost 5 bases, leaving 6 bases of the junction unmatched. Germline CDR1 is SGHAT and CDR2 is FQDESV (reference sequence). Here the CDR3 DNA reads TGTGCCAGCAGCCCAGACAGGGTAGGCACAGATACGCAGTATTTT. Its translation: CASSPDRVGTDTQYF.

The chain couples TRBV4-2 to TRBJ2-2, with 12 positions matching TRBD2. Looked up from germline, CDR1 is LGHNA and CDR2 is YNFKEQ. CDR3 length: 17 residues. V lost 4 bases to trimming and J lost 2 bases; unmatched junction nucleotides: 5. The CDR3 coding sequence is TGTGCCAGCAGCCCGACTAGCGGGAGTGCCAACACCGGGGAGCTGTTTTTT. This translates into CASSPTSGSANTGELFF.

CDR3 bases: TGTGCCAGCAGCCGACAGGGGTTCAACACCGGGGAGCTGTTTTTT. It specifies CASSRQGFNTGELFF. V gene TRBV7-9 combines with J gene TRBJ2-2; 8 bases are a match to TRBD1. The ends lost 5 bases at V and 2 bases at J; junction bases unmatched: 4. The germline CDR1 and CDR2 sequences are SEHNR and FQNEAQ (reference sequence). The CDR3 has 15 amino acids.

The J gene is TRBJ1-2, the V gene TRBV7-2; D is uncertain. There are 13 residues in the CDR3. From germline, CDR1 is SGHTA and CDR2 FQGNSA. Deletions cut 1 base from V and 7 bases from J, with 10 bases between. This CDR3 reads CASSLDFGFGYTF. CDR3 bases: TGTGCCAGCAGCTTAGATTTTGGGTTTGGCTACACCTTC.

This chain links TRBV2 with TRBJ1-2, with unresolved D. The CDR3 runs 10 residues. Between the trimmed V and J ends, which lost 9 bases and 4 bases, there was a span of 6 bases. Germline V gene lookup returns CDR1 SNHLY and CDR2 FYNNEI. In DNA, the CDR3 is TGTGCCAGTCACGGCTATGGCTACACCTTC. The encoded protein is CASHGYGYTF.

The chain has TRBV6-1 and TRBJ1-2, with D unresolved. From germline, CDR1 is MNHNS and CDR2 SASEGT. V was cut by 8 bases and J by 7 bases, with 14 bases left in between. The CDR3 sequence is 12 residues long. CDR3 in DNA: TGTGCCAGCCAGGTACACTGGGGTGGCTACACCTTC. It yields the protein CASQVHWGGYTF.

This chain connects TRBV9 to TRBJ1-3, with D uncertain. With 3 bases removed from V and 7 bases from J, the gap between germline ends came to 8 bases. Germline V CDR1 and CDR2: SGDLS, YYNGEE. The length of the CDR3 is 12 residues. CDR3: CASSASGNTIYF. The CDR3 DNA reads TGTGCCAGCAGCGCAAGTGGGAACACCATATATTTT.

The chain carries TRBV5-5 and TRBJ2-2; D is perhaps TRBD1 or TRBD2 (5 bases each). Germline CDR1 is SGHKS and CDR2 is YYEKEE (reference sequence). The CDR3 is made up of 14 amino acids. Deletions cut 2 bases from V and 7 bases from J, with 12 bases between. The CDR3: CASSFFGANGELFF. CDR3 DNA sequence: TGTGCCAGCAGCTTTTTCGGGGCCAACGGGGAGCTGTTTTTT.

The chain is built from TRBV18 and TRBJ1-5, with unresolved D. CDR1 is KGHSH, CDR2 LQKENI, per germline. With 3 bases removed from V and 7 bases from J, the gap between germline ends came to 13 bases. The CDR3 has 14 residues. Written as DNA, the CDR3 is TGTGCCAGCTCACCTACTACGGTAAGGCAGCCCCAGCATTTT. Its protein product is CASSPTTVRQPQHF.

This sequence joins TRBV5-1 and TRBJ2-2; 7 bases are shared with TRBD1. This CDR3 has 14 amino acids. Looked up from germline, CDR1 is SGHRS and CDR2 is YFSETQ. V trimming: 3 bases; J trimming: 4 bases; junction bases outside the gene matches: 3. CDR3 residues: CASSSTGSTGELFF. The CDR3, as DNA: TGCGCCAGCAGCTCGACAGGGAGCACCGGGGAGCTGTTTTTT.

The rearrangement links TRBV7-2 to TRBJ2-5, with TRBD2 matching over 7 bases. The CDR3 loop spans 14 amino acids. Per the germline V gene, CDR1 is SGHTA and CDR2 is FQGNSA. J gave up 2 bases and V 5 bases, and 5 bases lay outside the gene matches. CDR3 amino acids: CASSPWGGQETQYF. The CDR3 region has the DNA TGTGCCAGCAGCCCCTGGGGGGGGCAAGAGACCCAGTACTTC. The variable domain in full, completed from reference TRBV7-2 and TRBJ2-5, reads GAGVSQSPSNKVTEKGKDVELRCDPISGHTALYWYRQSLGQGLEFLIYFQGNSAPDKSGLPSDRFSAERTGGSVSTLTIQRTQQEDSAVYLCASSPWGGQETQYFGPGTRLLVL.

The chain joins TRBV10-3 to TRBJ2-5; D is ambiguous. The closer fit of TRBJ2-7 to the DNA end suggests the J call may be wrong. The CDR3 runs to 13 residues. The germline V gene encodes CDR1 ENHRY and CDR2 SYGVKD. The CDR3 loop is CAISVGGLYEQYF. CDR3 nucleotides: TGTGCCATCAGTGTAGGCGGCCTCTACGAGCAGTACTTC.

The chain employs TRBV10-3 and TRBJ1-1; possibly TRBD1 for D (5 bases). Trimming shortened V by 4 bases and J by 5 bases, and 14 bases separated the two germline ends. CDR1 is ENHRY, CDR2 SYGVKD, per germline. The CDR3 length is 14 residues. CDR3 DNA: TGTGCCATCAGTGGGTCAGGGAGGAGGACTGAAGCTTTCTTT. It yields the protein CAISGSGRRTEAFF.

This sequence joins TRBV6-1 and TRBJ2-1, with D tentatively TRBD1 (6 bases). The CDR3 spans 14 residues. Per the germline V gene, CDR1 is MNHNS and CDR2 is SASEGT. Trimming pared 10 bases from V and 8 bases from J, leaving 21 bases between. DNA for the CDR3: TGTGCCACCTCCTCCAGGGGACGTGATGATGAGCAGTTCTTC. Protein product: CATSSRGRDDEQFF.

Here the CDR3 DNA reads TGTGCCAGCAGCTCAACGCGGGGAGATACGCAGTATTTT. Protein: CASSSTRGDTQYF. The chain links TRBV7-3 to TRBJ2-3; the D gene is possibly TRBD2 (6 bases). CDR1 and CDR2 from the germline V gene are SGHTA and FQGTGA. There are 13 residues in the CDR3. V lost 4 bases and J lost 5, with 10 bases in between.

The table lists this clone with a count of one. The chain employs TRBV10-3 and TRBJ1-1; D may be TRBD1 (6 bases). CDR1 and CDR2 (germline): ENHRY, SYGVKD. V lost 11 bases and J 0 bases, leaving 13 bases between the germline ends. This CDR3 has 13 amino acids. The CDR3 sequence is CASGGDMNTEAFF. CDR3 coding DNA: TGTGCCTCCGGAGGGGACATGAACACTGAAGCTTTCTTT.

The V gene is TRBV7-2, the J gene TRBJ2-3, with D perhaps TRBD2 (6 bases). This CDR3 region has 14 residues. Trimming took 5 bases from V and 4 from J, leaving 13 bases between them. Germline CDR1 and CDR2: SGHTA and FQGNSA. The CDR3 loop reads CASSRLGAADTQYF. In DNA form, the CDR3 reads TGTGCCAGCAGCAGACTAGGGGCGGCAGATACGCAGTATTTT.

The CDR3 DNA follows: TGTGCCAGCTCACCTTCGACTACGGGGCATGGCTACACCTTC. Protein: CASSPSTTGHGYTF. The chain links TRBV18 to TRBJ1-2; D is possibly TRBD1 (5 bases). The germline V and J ends were trimmed by 3 bases and 6 bases, with 14 bases remaining between them. Germline lookup yields CDR1 KGHSH and CDR2 LQKENI. The CDR3 runs 14 residues.

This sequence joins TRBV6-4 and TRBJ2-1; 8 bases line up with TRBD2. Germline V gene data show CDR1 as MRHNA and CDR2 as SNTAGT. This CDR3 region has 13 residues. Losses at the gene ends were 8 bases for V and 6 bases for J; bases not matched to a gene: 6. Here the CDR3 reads CASVRAGGNEQFF. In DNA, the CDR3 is TGTGCCAGCGTTCGGGCGGGGGGCAATGAGCAGTTCTTC.

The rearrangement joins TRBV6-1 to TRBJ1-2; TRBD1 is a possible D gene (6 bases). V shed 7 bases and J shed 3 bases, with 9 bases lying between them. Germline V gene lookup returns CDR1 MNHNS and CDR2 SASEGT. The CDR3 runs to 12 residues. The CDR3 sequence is CASKRTDYGYTF. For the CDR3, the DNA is TGTGCCAGCAAACGGACAGACTATGGCTACACCTTC.

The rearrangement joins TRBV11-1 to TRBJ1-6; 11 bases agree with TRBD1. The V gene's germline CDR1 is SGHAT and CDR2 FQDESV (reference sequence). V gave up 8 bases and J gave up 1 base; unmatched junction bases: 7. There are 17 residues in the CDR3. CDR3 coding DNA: TGTGCCAGCGGATCCGGGACAGGGGGGTCCTATAATTCACCCCTCCACTTT. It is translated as CASGSGTGGSYNSPLHF.

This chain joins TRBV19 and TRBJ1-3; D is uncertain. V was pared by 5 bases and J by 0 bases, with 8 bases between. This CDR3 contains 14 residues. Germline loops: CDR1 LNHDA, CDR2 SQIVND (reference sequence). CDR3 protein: CASSASISGNTIYF. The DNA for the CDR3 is TGTGCCAGTAGTGCGTCTATCTCTGGAAACACCATATATTTT.

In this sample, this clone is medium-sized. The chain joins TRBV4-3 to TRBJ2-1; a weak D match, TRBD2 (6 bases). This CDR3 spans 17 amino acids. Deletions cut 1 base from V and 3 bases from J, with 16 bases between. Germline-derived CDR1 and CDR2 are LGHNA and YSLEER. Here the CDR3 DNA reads TGCGCCAGCAGCCAAGCTCCTCCTAGCGAGATCTACAATGAGCAGTTCTTC. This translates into CASSQAPPSEIYNEQFF.

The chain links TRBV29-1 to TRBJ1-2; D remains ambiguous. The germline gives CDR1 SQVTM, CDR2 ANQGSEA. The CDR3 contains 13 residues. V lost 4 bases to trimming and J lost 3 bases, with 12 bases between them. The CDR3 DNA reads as TGCAGCGTTGGCACAGCGGGCCACTATGGCTACACCTTC. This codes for CSVGTAGHYGYTF.

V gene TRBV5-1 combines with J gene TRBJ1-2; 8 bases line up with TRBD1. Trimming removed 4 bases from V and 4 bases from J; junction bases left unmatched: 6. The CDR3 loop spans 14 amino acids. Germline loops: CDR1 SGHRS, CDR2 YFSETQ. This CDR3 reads CASSVGTGPYGYTF. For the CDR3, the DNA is TGCGCCAGCAGCGTCGGGACAGGCCCCTATGGCTACACCTTC.